Presented here are 26 T cell receptor beta chains from one specimen sequenced in a study of control samples from healthy donors and cancer patients. Sequencing was performed with immunoSEQ multiplex PCR; in TCRdb, only in-frame clones are kept and a portion is missing. The sample yields approximately 69,000 clones, approximately 90% seen once. The sequenced material came from PBMCs. The receptors here all came from a man between 60 and 70 years old with colorectal cancer.

This clone has just one count. J is TRBJ1-5 and V is TRBV11-2; unclear D gene. CDR1 and CDR2 from the germline V gene are SGHAT and FQNNGV. Trimming took 5 bases from V and 6 from J, leaving 11 bases between them. This CDR3 region has 13 residues. The CDR3 is CASSPLPGQPQHF. Here the CDR3 DNA reads TGTGCCAGCAGCCCTTTACCGGGTCAGCCCCAGCATTTT.

The chain joins TRBV2 to TRBJ1-2; D gene unclear. Germline V gene lookup returns CDR1 SNHLY and CDR2 FYNNEI. The CDR3 length is 12 residues. Trimming stripped 6 bases from V and 7 bases from J, with 12 bases between. The CDR3 DNA reads TGTGCCAGCAGCGGGTCTAGCTCTGGCTACACCTTC. Its translation is CASSGSSSGYTF.

The chain employs TRBV21-1 and TRBJ1-6. TRBV21-1 is a listed pseudogene. The CDR3 length is 18 residues. CDR3 sequence reads: CASSKFPWRSAEKPPLHF. The CDR3 coding sequence is TGTGCCAGCAGCAAATTTCCCTGGCGGAGCGCGGAGAAGCCACCCCTCCACTTT.

This clone has only one observation. The chain is built from TRBV5-1 and TRBJ2-5, with D unclear. V was cut by 4 bases and J by 9 bases, with 13 bases left in between. This CDR3 region has 12 residues. CDR1 and CDR2 (germline): SGHRS, YFSETQ. The CDR3 DNA reads TGCGCCAGCAGCCCGGACGGGCGAGCCCAGTACTTC. Protein: CASSPDGRAQYF.

This chain uses TRBV3-1 (or the pseudogene TRBV3-2) with TRBJ2-1; 10 nucleotides line up with TRBD1. The CDR3 has 14 amino acids. V lost 6 bases and J lost 6; bases outside the gene matches: 5. The V gene's germline CDR1 is LGHDT and CDR2 YNNKEL (reference sequence). The CDR3 sequence: CASRPTGGLNEQFF. CDR3 nucleotide sequence: TGTGCCAGCAGACCGACAGGGGGCCTCAATGAGCAGTTCTTC.

The V and J genes are TRBV6-2 or TRBV6-3 and TRBJ2-1; 8 bases line up with TRBD1. The V gene end was trimmed by 2 bases and the J gene end by 4 bases; junction bases not matched to a gene: 16. This CDR3 comprises 19 residues. Looked up from germline, CDR1 is MNHEY and CDR2 is SVGEGT. CDR3 sequence: CASSYPLYRQGSPYNEQFF. The CDR3 nucleotides are TGTGCCAGCAGTTACCCCCTTTATCGACAGGGGTCCCCGTACAATGAGCAGTTCTTC.

The chain uses TRBV19 and TRBJ1-1; D is unclear. CDR1 LNHDA and CDR2 SQIVND come from the germline V gene (reference sequence). V gave up 9 bases and J gave up 0 bases, with 5 bases separating them. The CDR3 runs 11 residues. The DNA for the CDR3 is TGTGCCAGCCAATTGAACACTGAAGCTTTCTTT. Translation gives CASQLNTEAFF.

The table lists this clone with a count of one. The CDR3 region is CASSLPPGLVNEQFF. The CDR3 nucleotides are TGTGCCAGCAGCTTACCACCGGGACTTGTGAATGAGCAGTTCTTC. The chain combines TRBV7-6 with TRBJ2-1; weak D call: TRBD2 (6 bases). Germline V lookup: CDR1 SGHVS, CDR2 FNYEAQ. The V end was cut by 2 bases, the J end by 7 bases, with 15 bases between. The CDR3 runs to 15 residues.

The CDR3 sequence: CASSFRTARPYEQYF. The CDR3 DNA is TGTGCCAGCAGCTTTCGGACAGCCCGCCCCTACGAGCAGTACTTC. The chain couples TRBV11-2 to TRBJ2-7; tentative D call: TRBD1 (6 bases). The V end was cut by 3 bases, the J end by 2 bases, with 14 bases between. CDR3 length equals 15 residues. CDR1 and CDR2 (germline): SGHAT, FQNNGV.

This clone was observed a single time. Germline and junction disagree at one end, which may indicate a read error. This chain connects TRBV30 to TRBJ2-1; 10 nucleotides agree with TRBD1. This CDR3 spans 14 amino acids. Germline CDR1 is GTSNPN and CDR2 is SVGIG (reference sequence). CDR3: CAWSGTGGISGQVF. The DNA for the CDR3 is TGTGCCTGGAGTGGGACAGGGGGTATCAGCGGTCAAGTCTTC.

V gene TRBV5-5 combines with J gene TRBJ2-7; TRBD1 matches at 9 bases. There are 14 residues in the CDR3. Per the germline V gene, CDR1 is SGHKS and CDR2 is YYEKEE (reference sequence). Unmatched junction bases numbered 4, after V lost 2 bases and J lost 4 bases. As DNA, the CDR3 is TGTGCCAGCAGCTTCCTGACAGGGGGATACGAGCAGTACTTC. Translated, it gives CASSFLTGGYEQYF.

This rearrangement joins TRBV11-2 to TRBJ2-7, with D perhaps matching TRBD1 or TRBD2 (5 bases each). Trimming took off 2 bases at V and 2 bases at J, with 7 bases between the two ends. The length of the CDR3 is 13 residues. The germline V gene encodes CDR1 SGHAT and CDR2 FQNNGV. The CDR3 is CASSLRDPYEQYF. CDR3 in DNA: TGTGCCAGCAGCTTACGGGACCCCTACGAGCAGTACTTC.

The chain recombines TRBV7-6 with TRBJ2-5, with D perhaps TRBD1 or TRBD2 (5 bases each). Germline lookup yields CDR1 SGHVS and CDR2 FNYEAQ. V lost 3 bases and J lost 5, with 16 bases in between. The CDR3 covers 15 residues. The CDR3 sequence is CASSFMGVGGETQYF. The CDR3 coding sequence is TGTGCCAGCAGCTTCATGGGGGTAGGCGGTGAGACCCAGTACTTC.

The count of this clone is one. V and J are TRBV9 and TRBJ1-2; D unclear. V lost 0 bases to trimming and J lost 4 bases, with 7 bases between them. From germline, CDR1 is SGDLS and CDR2 YYNGEE. The CDR3 extends over 13 amino acids. CDR3 sequence reads: CASSVGEAYGYTF. CDR3 bases: TGTGCCAGCAGCGTAGGAGAAGCCTATGGCTACACCTTC.

With respect to this clone: The sample holds other DNA sequences that translate to the same CDR3. The genes are TRBV9 and TRBJ2-7; D is ambiguous. Germline V lookup: CDR1 SGDLS, CDR2 YYNGEE. The CDR3 extends over 13 amino acids. With 4 bases removed from V and 0 bases from J, the gap between germline ends came to 8 bases. The CDR3 DNA sequence: TGTGCCAGCAGCCCTAGATCCTCCTACGAGCAGTACTTC. Its translation: CASSPRSSYEQYF.

This rearrangement joins TRBV5-1 to TRBJ2-3; 8 nucleotides match TRBD1. The trim removed 4 bases at V and 5 bases at J, leaving 6 bases unmatched. This CDR3 region has 14 residues. Germline CDR1 and CDR2: SGHRS and YFSETQ. The CDR3 protein is CASSAGTGRDTQYF. The CDR3, as DNA: TGCGCCAGCAGCGCCGGGACAGGCAGAGATACGCAGTATTTT.

This clone showed up just once. The chain joins TRBV6-5 to TRBJ1-1; D remains unclear. This CDR3 has 14 residues. V was clipped by 2 bases and J by 2 bases, with 9 bases between them. Germline V CDR1 and CDR2: MNHEY, SVGAGI. The CDR3 protein is CASSYMGINTEAFF. CDR3 nucleotides: TGTGCCAGCAGTTACATGGGCATTAACACTGAAGCTTTCTTT.

The chain uses TRBV27 and TRBJ1-4; no reliable D call. The CDR3 contains 13 residues. Trimming removed 3 bases at V and 8 bases at J, with 10 bases between. Germline V gene sequence: CDR1 MNHEY, CDR2 SMNVEV (reference sequence). The CDR3 DNA reads TGTGCCAGCAGTTTGCTTCCGTTGGAAAAACTGTTTTTT. Its translation: CASSLLPLEKLFF.

The chain recombines TRBV4-1 with TRBJ1-1; no reliable D call. CDR1 and CDR2 (germline): MGHRA, YSYEKL. V was shortened by 0 bases and J by 0 bases, with 11 bases between the two germline ends. The CDR3 sequence is 16 residues long. The CDR3 DNA is TGCGCCAGCAGCCAAGAGGGTGGCCTCTTGAACACTGAAGCTTTCTTT. This sequence encodes CASSQEGGLLNTEAFF.

V gene TRBV7-9 combines with J gene TRBJ1-4; 7 bases match TRBD1. Germline V gives CDR1 SEHNR, CDR2 FQNEAQ (reference sequence). The CDR3 runs to 15 residues. J was trimmed by 4 bases and V by 5 bases; bases with no gene match: 7. CDR3 protein: CASSVLQGINEKLFF. CDR3 bases: TGTGCCAGCAGCGTACTACAGGGGATTAATGAAAAACTGTTTTTT.

The V gene is TRBV19, the J gene TRBJ2-1; unclear D gene. Germline CDR1 and CDR2: LNHDA and SQIVND (reference sequence). The length of the CDR3 is 15 residues. Trimming left V 4 bases short and J 0 bases short, with 10 bases between. CDR3 sequence: CASSTDQSSYNEQFF. DNA of the CDR3: TGTGCCAGTAGTACCGACCAGAGCTCCTACAATGAGCAGTTCTTC.

The chain couples TRBV10-3 to TRBJ1-2; D remains ambiguous. The CDR3 spans 13 residues. The V end was cut by 4 bases, the J end by 2 bases, with 8 bases between. Germline V gene lookup returns CDR1 ENHRY and CDR2 SYGVKD. CDR3 loop: CAISANGNYGYTF. The CDR3, as DNA: TGTGCCATCAGTGCAAATGGGAACTATGGCTACACCTTC.

This rearrangement joins TRBV7-2 to TRBJ2-7; 10 bases are shared with TRBD1. Germline assignment: CDR1 SGHTA and CDR2 FQGNSA. V lost 4 bases to trimming and J lost 2 bases; unmatched junction nucleotides: 2. The CDR3 covers 14 residues. The CDR3 here is CASSSGTGAYEQYF. CDR3 nucleotide sequence: TGTGCCAGCAGCTCCGGGACAGGGGCCTACGAGCAGTACTTC. The full variable domain, its missing parts supplied by reference TRBV7-2 and TRBJ2-7, is GAGVSQSPSNKVTEKGKDVELRCDPISGHTALYWYRQSLGQGLEFLIYFQGNSAPDKSGLPSDRFSAERTGGSVSTLTIQRTQQEDSAVYLCASSSGTGAYEQYFGPGTRLTVT.

This clone was seen a few times. The rearrangement links TRBV5-1 to TRBJ1-4, with 9 bases identical to TRBD1. The CDR3 is made up of 16 amino acids. Germline loops: CDR1 SGHRS, CDR2 YFSETQ. The V gene end was trimmed by 2 bases and the J gene end by 0 bases; junction bases not matched to a gene: 2. CDR3 nucleotide sequence: TGCGCCAGCAGCTTACAGGGGGCTACAACTAATGAAAAACTGTTTTTT. Protein sequence: CASSLQGATTNEKLFF.

CDR3 in amino acids: CASSVGSGGNTGELFF. In nucleotides, the CDR3 is TGTGCCAGCAGCGTAGGGAGCGGGGGAAACACCGGGGAGCTGTTTTTT. The chain is built from TRBV9 and TRBJ2-2; 8 positions agree with TRBD2. This CDR3 is 16 amino acids long. CDR1 is SGDLS and CDR2 is YYNGEE in the germline V gene. Trimming cost V 0 bases and J 2 bases; bases outside gene matches: 3.

This clone showed up just once. The CDR3 sequence is CASSTVPRGNYGYTF. As DNA, the CDR3 is TGTGCCAGCAGTACGGTCCCTCGGGGAAACTATGGCTACACCTTC. The chain has TRBV6-5 and TRBJ1-2; D not resolved. Germline values: CDR1 MNHEY, CDR2 SVGAGI. The length of the CDR3 is 15 residues. V was cut by 5 bases and J by 2 bases, with 15 bases left in between.